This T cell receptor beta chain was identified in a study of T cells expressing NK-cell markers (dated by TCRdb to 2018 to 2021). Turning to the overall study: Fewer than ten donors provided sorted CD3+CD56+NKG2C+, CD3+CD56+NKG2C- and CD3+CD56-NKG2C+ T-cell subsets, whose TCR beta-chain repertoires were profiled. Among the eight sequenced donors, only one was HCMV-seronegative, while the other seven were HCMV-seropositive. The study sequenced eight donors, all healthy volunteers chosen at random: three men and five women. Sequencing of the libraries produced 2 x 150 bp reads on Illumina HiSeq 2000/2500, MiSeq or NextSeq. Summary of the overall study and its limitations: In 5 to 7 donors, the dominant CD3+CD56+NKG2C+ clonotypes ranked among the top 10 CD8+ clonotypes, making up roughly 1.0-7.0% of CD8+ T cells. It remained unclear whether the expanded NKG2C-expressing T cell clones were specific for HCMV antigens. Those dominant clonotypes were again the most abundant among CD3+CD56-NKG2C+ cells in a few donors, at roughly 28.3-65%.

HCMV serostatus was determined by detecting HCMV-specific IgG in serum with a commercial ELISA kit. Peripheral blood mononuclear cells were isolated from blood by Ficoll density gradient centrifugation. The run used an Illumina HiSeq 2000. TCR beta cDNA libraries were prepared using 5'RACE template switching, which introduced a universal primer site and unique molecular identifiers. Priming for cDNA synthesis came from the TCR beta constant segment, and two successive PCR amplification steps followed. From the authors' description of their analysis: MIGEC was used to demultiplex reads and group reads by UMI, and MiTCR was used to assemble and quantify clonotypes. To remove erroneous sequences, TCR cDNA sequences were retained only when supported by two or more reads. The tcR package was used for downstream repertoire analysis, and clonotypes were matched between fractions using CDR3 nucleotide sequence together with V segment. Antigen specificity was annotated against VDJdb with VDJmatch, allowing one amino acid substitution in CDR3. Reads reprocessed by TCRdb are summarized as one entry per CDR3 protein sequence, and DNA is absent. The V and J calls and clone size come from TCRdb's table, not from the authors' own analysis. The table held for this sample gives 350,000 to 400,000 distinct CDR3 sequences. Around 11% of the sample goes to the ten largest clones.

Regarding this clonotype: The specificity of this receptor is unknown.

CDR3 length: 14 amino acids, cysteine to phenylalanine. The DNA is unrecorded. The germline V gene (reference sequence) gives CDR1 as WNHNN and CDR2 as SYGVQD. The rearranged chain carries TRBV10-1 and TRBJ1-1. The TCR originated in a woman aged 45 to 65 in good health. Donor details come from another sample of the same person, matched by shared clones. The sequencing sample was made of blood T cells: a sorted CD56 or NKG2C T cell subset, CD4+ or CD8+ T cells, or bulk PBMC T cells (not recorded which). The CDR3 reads CASSESGWNTEAFF.